This T cell receptor beta chain was sequenced in a study of T cells after somatic rescue of genetic block. V was trimmed by 5 bases and J by 7 bases, leaving 5 bases between them. The germline V gene encodes CDR1 MGHDK and CDR2 SYGVNS. CDR3 length: 11 amino acids. Using immunoSEQ multiplex PCR, the repertoire was profiled, and TCRdb retains in-frame clones only, with some absent. Here the sample spans approximately 110,000 clones, around nine tenths being singletons. The sample was peripheral blood mononuclear cells (PBMCs). The origin of this receptor is a woman aged 18-29 years. The chain combines TRBV25-1 with TRBJ2-2; the D is unclear. The CDR3: CASSRFGELFF. CDR3 bases: TGTGCCAGCAGTAGGTTCGGGGAGCTGTTTTTT.